Below, 8 T cell receptor beta chains from the same sample are listed, as sequenced in a study of blood T cells in healthy people across ages. A second PCR of roughly 7 to 11 cycles used a sample-barcoded 5' primer and a J-beta primer mix. TCRdb re-called the 5' RACE reads with MiXCR, one entry per CDR3 protein. The sample lists 1.5 million to 1.9 million distinct CDR3 sequences, less than 45% occurring once. The sequencing input was blood. All receptors derive from a woman in her late teens or twenties in good health.

This clonotype was observed a handful of times. V gene TRBV7-9 combines with J gene TRBJ2-1; the D gene is possibly TRBD2 (6 bases). The V end lost 4 bases, the J end lost 2 bases, and 15 bases lay between the germline ends. From germline, CDR1 is SEHNR and CDR2 FQNEAQ (reference sequence). The length of the CDR3 is 16 residues. CDR3 sequence reads: CASSWLTGAPYNEQFF. CDR3 DNA sequence: TGTGCCAGCAGCTGGCTGACGGGAGCCCCCTACAATGAGCAGTTCTTC.

This chain links TRBV3-1 with TRBJ2-1; D not resolved. V dropped 4 bases and J dropped 9 bases, with 13 bases sitting between them. Germline values: CDR1 LGHDT, CDR2 YNNKEL (reference sequence). The CDR3 consists of 13 residues. The CDR3 DNA reads TGTGCCAGCAGCCCGGCGGTCCGAGGTGAGCAGTTCTTC. This translates into CASSPAVRGEQFF.

This clonotype was seen ten or more times. The chain is built from TRBV27 and TRBJ2-1, with D unclear. V was cut by 4 bases and J by 1 base, with 11 bases left in between. Germline lookup yields CDR1 MNHEY and CDR2 SMNVEV (reference sequence). The CDR3 contains 15 residues. The CDR3 sequence: CASSSSPGSYNEQFF. In DNA, the CDR3 is TGTGCCAGCAGTTCCTCCCCCGGGTCCTACAATGAGCAGTTCTTC.

This clonotype was detected only once. The rearrangement links TRBV19 to TRBJ1-2; TRBD1 matches at 11 bases. The V gene's germline CDR1 is LNHDA and CDR2 SQIVND (reference sequence). The CDR3 spans 14 residues. V lost 4 bases to trimming and J lost 4 bases; unmatched junction nucleotides: 2. CDR3 sequence reads: CASSKDRGPYGYTF. Here the CDR3 DNA reads TGTGCCAGTAGTAAGGACAGGGGGCCCTATGGCTACACCTTC.

J is TRBJ2-5 and V is TRBV3-1; 9 nucleotides match TRBD2. CDR3 size: 16 residues. Germline values: CDR1 LGHDT, CDR2 YNNKEL (reference sequence). Trimming took 4 bases from V and 4 from J; bases not matched to a gene: 10. Written as DNA, the CDR3 is TGTGCCAGCAGCCCCACTAGCGCGGGAGGGGGAGAGACCCAGTACTTC. As protein: CASSPTSAGGGETQYF.

The rearrangement links TRBV10-3 to TRBJ2-3; no definite D call. The CDR3 contains 16 residues. Germline V gives CDR1 ENHRY, CDR2 SYGVKD. Trimming took 3 bases from V and 3 from J, leaving 16 bases between them. The CDR3 bases are TGTGCCATCAGTGACGGGCCATACCTACCAACAGATACGCAGTATTTT. Its protein product is CAISDGPYLPTDTQYF.

The J gene is TRBJ2-3, the V gene TRBV6-2 or TRBV6-3; D is possibly TRBD2 (5 bases). Germline CDR1 reads MNHEY; CDR2 reads SVGEGT. The CDR3 has 16 amino acids. V was trimmed by 0 bases and J by 1 base, leaving 11 bases between them. Here the CDR3 reads CASSYSRGSGTDTQYF. The DNA for the CDR3 is TGTGCCAGCAGTTACTCGAGAGGGAGCGGCACAGATACGCAGTATTTT.

The J gene is TRBJ1-2, the V gene TRBV27; no definite D call. This CDR3 contains 15 residues. Trimming removed 6 bases at V and 1 base at J, with 15 bases between. CDR1 MNHEY and CDR2 SMNVEV come from the germline V gene (reference sequence). The CDR3 DNA is TGTGCCAGCAGGACCGTTCGGGGATATAACTATGGCTACACCTTC. Its translation: CASRTVRGYNYGYTF.